Below, 26 T cell receptor beta chains from the same sample are listed, as sequenced in a study of blood T cells in healthy people across ages. Primers used in a second PCR of roughly 6 to 12 cycles were a sample-barcoded 5' primer and a J-beta primer mix. MiXCR, run by TCRdb on the 5' RACE reads, gives a single entry per CDR3 protein. The repertoire consists of about 2 million distinct CDR3 sequences, with about 50% occurring once and the leading ten covering about 2.1%. The sample comprised blood. The receptor set was obtained from a woman aged 35 to 49 in good health.

This clonotype was detected a few times. The chain is built from TRBV7-2 and TRBJ2-5; D possibly uses TRBD1 or TRBD2 (6 bases each). Germline V gene data show CDR1 as SGHTA and CDR2 as FQGNSA. CDR3 length: 16 residues. The ends were cut back, 1 base at V and 1 base at J, with 13 bases in the middle. CDR3 nucleotide sequence: TGTGCCAGCAGCTTAGGGGGCCGGGGGCCCCAAGAGACCCAGTACTTC. Its translation is CASSLGGRGPQETQYF.

This clonotype was recorded a few times. The chain carries TRBV18 and TRBJ2-3; 8 positions agree with TRBD1. The CDR3 length is 15 residues. Per germline, CDR1 KGHSH and CDR2 LQKENI. V lost 4 bases to trimming and J lost 2 bases; unmatched junction nucleotides: 5. The CDR3 reads CASSRGQGVTDTQYF. CDR3 coding DNA: TGTGCCAGCTCACGCGGACAGGGTGTCACAGATACGCAGTATTTT.

J is TRBJ1-1 and V is TRBV7-3; D remains ambiguous. Germline V gives CDR1 SGHTA, CDR2 FQGTGA. The CDR3 consists of 13 residues. The ends were cut back, 4 bases at V and 1 base at J, with 7 bases in the middle. CDR3 in DNA: TGTGCCAGCAGCTACAAGGCGAACACTGAAGCTTTCTTT. The encoded protein is CASSYKANTEAFF.

This clonotype was counted once. The V gene is TRBV4-2, the J gene TRBJ2-3, with D unclear. V was clipped by 2 bases and J by 2 bases, with 11 bases between them. The CDR3 extends over 15 amino acids. CDR1 and CDR2 from the germline V gene are LGHNA and YNFKEQ. This CDR3 reads CASSQPRADTDTQYF. The DNA for the CDR3 is TGTGCCAGCAGCCAACCTCGGGCAGACACAGATACGCAGTATTTT.

This sequence joins TRBV28 and TRBJ2-7; TRBD1 matches 10 bases. Germline CDR1 and CDR2: MDHEN and SYDVKM. The J segment lost 11 bases and the V segment lost 3 bases, leaving 4 bases of the junction unmatched. CDR3 length equals 12 residues. The CDR3 region is CASSFLDRGKYF. The CDR3 DNA reads TGTGCCAGCAGTTTCTTGGACAGGGGGAAGTACTTC.

The CDR3 region is CASSYAGAAGGLYNEQYF. CDR3 bases: TGTGCCAGCAGTTACGCAGGTGCAGCGGGGGGCCTCTACAATGAGCAGTACTTC. The chain couples TRBV6-2 or TRBV6-3 to TRBJ2-1, with 9 bases aligning to TRBD2. The DNA end favors TRBJ2-7, so the J call may be wrong. This CDR3 comprises 18 residues. The germline V gene encodes CDR1 MNHEY and CDR2 SVGEGT.

As for this clonotype: It may be a read error: a sequence one base away is much more abundant. The DNA of the CDR3 is TGCAGGGCTCCCGGGACAGCCTATGGCTACACCTTC. Encoded protein: CRAPGTAYGYTF. This sequence joins TRBV20-1 and TRBJ1-2, with 7 bases fitting TRBD1. Germline CDR1 and CDR2: DFQATT and SNEGSKA (reference sequence). The CDR3 contains 12 residues.

The V gene is TRBV6-2 or TRBV6-3, the J gene TRBJ2-1; TRBD2 is a possible D gene (6 bases). Deletions cut 8 bases from V and 9 bases from J, with 14 bases between. Germline-derived CDR1 and CDR2 are MNHEY and SVGEGT. CDR3 length: 12 amino acids. CDR3: CASESERVEQFF. DNA for the CDR3: TGTGCCAGCGAATCCGAGCGGGTTGAGCAGTTCTTC.

The genes are TRBV3-1 and TRBJ1-6; the D gene is possibly TRBD1 (5 bases). The CDR3 loop spans 19 amino acids. Germline V gene sequence: CDR1 LGHDT, CDR2 YNNKEL (reference sequence). V lost 4 bases to trimming and J lost 0 bases, with 19 bases between them. The CDR3 spells CASSPISGIDSSYNSPLHF. DNA for the CDR3: TGTGCCAGCAGCCCCATCAGCGGGATCGACAGCTCCTATAATTCACCCCTCCACTTT.

The chain is built from TRBV12-5 and TRBJ2-3; the match to TRBD2 covers 9 bases. CDR1 and CDR2 from the germline V gene are LGHNT and FRNRAP. V was pared by 10 bases and J by 6 bases, with 8 bases of the junction left unmatched. This CDR3 spans 13 amino acids. CDR3 nucleotide sequence: TGTGCTACAAGCGGGGGGCCCGCGGATACGCAGTATTTT. Its protein is CATSGGPADTQYF.

This chain links TRBV6-5 with TRBJ2-1, with 11 bases aligning to TRBD1. CDR1 and CDR2 (germline): MNHEY, SVGAGI. CDR3 size: 15 residues. V dropped 5 bases and J dropped 12; count of bases not matched to a gene: 12. DNA for the CDR3: TGTGCCAGCAGTACTGCCGGGGACAGGGGGACAGGGCAGTTCTTC. It translates to CASSTAGDRGTGQFF.

The J gene is TRBJ2-2, the V gene TRBV4-3; TRBD2 matches 11 bases. Germline trimming cut 0 bases from V and 6 bases from J; bases unmatched to any gene: 15. The CDR3 consists of 20 residues. CDR1 and CDR2 from the germline V gene are LGHNA and YSLEER. CDR3 coding DNA: TGCGCCAGCAGCCAAGATCAGGGTAGCGGGGGGGTCAGAGTCCCCGGGGAGCTGTTTTTT. Protein sequence: CASSQDQGSGGVRVPGELFF.

This rearrangement joins TRBV12-3 or TRBV12-4 to TRBJ2-3; D gene ambiguous. The V end was cut by 5 bases, the J end by 6 bases, with 15 bases between. This CDR3 contains 14 residues. This CDR3 is CASSRPPTRDTQYF. CDR3 sequence (DNA): TGTGCCAGCAGTCGCCCTCCTACGCGGGATACGCAGTATTTT.

The chain links TRBV12-3 or TRBV12-4 to TRBJ2-3; the match to TRBD2 covers 10 bases. The CDR3 has 17 residues. J was trimmed by 4 bases and V by 2 bases; bases with no gene match: 9. For the CDR3, the DNA is TGTGCCAGCAGTTTACTAGCGGGGGAAGTGCGGGCAGATACGCAGTATTTT. Translation: CASSLLAGEVRADTQYF.

The V call is TRBV28, the J call TRBJ1-2; 7 bases match TRBD1. Germline CDR1 is MDHEN and CDR2 is SYDVKM. This CDR3 is 15 amino acids long. The V segment lost 7 bases and the J segment 3 bases; nucleotides outside the gene matches: 11. The CDR3 sequence: CASTRRGLWDYGYTF. In nucleotides, the CDR3 is TGTGCCAGCACCCGGAGGGGGCTTTGGGACTATGGCTACACCTTC.

This clonotype was counted only a few times. The rearrangement links TRBV24-1 to TRBJ1-2; the D gene is possibly TRBD1 (5 bases). Per the germline V gene, CDR1 is KGHDR and CDR2 is SFDVKD. The ends were cut back, 3 bases at V and 2 bases at J, with 15 bases in the middle. The CDR3 is 16 amino acids. The CDR3 region is CATSDPPGTENYGYTF. The DNA of the CDR3 is TGTGCCACCAGTGATCCCCCCGGGACGGAGAACTATGGCTACACCTTC.

This clonotype was detected many times. The chain has TRBV7-2 and TRBJ2-5; D remains ambiguous. CDR1 SGHTA and CDR2 FQGNSA come from the germline V gene. The germline V and J ends were trimmed by 1 base and 1 base, with 7 bases remaining between them. The CDR3 contains 14 residues. In nucleotides, the CDR3 is TGTGCCAGCAGCTTAGGCCCAGGCCAAGAGACCCAGTACTTC. Its protein is CASSLGPGQETQYF.

This clonotype has a handful of counts. This rearrangement joins TRBV5-1 to TRBJ1-4; TRBD1 aligns across 8 bases. V shed 5 bases and J 7 bases; nucleotides not matched to a gene: 16. The CDR3 spans 17 residues. Germline lookup yields CDR1 SGHRS and CDR2 YFSETQ. The CDR3 DNA follows: TGCGCCAGCAGTAAAGGACAGGGCATCTCAAGTGGTGAAAAACTGTTTTTT. This encodes CASSKGQGISSGEKLFF.

The chain recombines TRBV24-1 with TRBJ2-5, with 7 bases aligning to TRBD2. The CDR3 sequence is 13 residues long. V shed 0 bases and J 11 bases; nucleotides not matched to a gene: 5. The germline V gene has CDR1 KGHDR and CDR2 SFDVKD. CDR3 nucleotides: TGTGCCACCAGTGATTTGTGGGCGGGAGAGCAGTACTTC. The encoded protein is CATSDLWAGEQYF.

V is TRBV5-6 and J is TRBJ2-5; D is perhaps TRBD2 (5 bases). The CDR3 totals 14 residues. Trimming stripped 4 bases from V and 5 bases from J, with 15 bases between. Looked up from germline, CDR1 is SGHDT and CDR2 is YYEEEE. CDR3 in amino acids: CASSREGVRETQYF. The CDR3 DNA reads TGTGCCAGCAGCCGAGAGGGTGTTAGGGAGACCCAGTACTTC.

The J gene is TRBJ2-7, the V gene TRBV5-1; the D is unclear. Trimming left V 0 bases short and J 6 bases short, with 16 bases between. Germline V gene data show CDR1 as SGHRS and CDR2 as YFSETQ. The length of the CDR3 is 15 residues. The CDR3: CASSLAGLKRGEQYF. The CDR3 DNA follows: TGCGCCAGCAGCTTGGCCGGCCTCAAGCGAGGCGAGCAGTACTTC. The full variable domain, in which reference TRBV5-1 and TRBJ2-7 provide the parts outside the CDR3, is KAGVTQTPRYLIKTRGQQVTLSCSPISGHRSVSWYQQTPGQGLQFLFEYFSETQRNKGNFPGRFSGRQFSNSRSEMNVSTLELGDSALYLCASSLAGLKRGEQYFGPGTRLTVT.

V usage is TRBV2 and J usage is TRBJ2-1; D may correspond to TRBD1 or TRBD2 (5 bases each). This CDR3 is 13 amino acids long. V was clipped by 7 bases and J by 4 bases, with 11 bases between them. The germline V gene has CDR1 SNHLY and CDR2 FYNNEI. CDR3 DNA sequence: TGTGCCAGCACCTTGGGACGGTACAATGAGCAGTTCTTC. This codes for CASTLGRYNEQFF.

The chain links TRBV7-6 to TRBJ1-1; no reliable D call. V lost 1 base to trimming and J lost 0 bases, with 6 bases between them. This CDR3 has 14 residues. Looked up from germline, CDR1 is SGHVS and CDR2 is FNYEAQ. The CDR3 protein is CASSLVGLNTEAFF. The CDR3 nucleotides are TGTGCCAGCAGCTTAGTGGGGTTGAACACTGAAGCTTTCTTT.

The genes are TRBV20-1 and TRBJ2-7; maybe TRBD2 (6 bases). Deletions cut 5 bases from V and 0 bases from J, with 20 bases between. This CDR3 is 16 amino acids long. Germline V lookup: CDR1 DFQATT, CDR2 SNEGSKA (reference sequence). The CDR3 spells CSAAPPHSGLSYEQYF. CDR3 nucleotide sequence: TGCAGTGCTGCTCCCCCCCATAGCGGCCTCTCCTACGAGCAGTACTTC.

Only one count was recorded for this clonotype. The chain is built from TRBV20-1 and TRBJ2-3; TRBD2 aligns across 8 bases. V was pared by 0 bases and J by 6 bases, with 11 bases of the junction left unmatched. CDR3 length: 16 residues. From germline, CDR1 is DFQATT and CDR2 SNEGSKA (reference sequence). The CDR3 nucleotides are TGCAGTGCTAGAGATACTAGCGGAATACCCTTCGATACGCAGTATTTT. Its protein product is CSARDTSGIPFDTQYF.

The chain combines TRBV12-3 or TRBV12-4 with TRBJ1-2; D gene uncertain. The CDR3 length is 13 residues. The V gene lost 8 bases and the J gene lost 4 bases, with 14 bases spanning the gap. The CDR3 sequence: CASRDTNFYGYTF. The CDR3 bases are TGTGCCAGCCGAGACACGAATTTCTATGGCTACACCTTC.